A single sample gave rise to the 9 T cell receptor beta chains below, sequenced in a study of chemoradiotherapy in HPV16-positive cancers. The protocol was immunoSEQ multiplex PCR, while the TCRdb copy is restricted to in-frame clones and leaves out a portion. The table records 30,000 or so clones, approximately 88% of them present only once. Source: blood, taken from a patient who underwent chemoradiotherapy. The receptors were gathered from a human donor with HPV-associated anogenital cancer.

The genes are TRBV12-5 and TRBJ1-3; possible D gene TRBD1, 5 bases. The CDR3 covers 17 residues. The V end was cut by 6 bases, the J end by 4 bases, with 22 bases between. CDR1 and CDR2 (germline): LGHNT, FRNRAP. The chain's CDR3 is CASGAPPGIHVGNTIYF. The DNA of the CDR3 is TGTGCTAGTGGCGCCCCCCCAGGGATCCACGTGGGAAACACCATATATTTT. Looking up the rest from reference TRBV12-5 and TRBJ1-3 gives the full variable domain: DARVTQTPRHKVTEMGQEVTMRCQPILGHNTVFWYRQTMMQGLELLAYFRNRAPLDDSGMPKDRFSAEMPDATLATLKIQPSEPRDSAVYFCASGAPPGIHVGNTIYFGEGSWLTVV.

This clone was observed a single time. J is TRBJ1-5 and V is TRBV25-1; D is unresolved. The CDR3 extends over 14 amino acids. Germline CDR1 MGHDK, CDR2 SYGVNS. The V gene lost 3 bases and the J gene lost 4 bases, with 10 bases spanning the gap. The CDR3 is CASSESGFNQPQHF. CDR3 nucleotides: TGTGCCAGCAGTGAGTCAGGTTTTAATCAGCCCCAGCATTTT.

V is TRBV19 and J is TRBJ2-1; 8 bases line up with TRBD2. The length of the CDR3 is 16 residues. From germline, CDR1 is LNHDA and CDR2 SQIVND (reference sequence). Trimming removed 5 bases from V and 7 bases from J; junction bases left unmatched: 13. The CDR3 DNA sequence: TGTGCCAGTAGTCCCCCCGGGACTAGGGGTGTGAATGAGCAGTTCTTC. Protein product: CASSPPGTRGVNEQFF.

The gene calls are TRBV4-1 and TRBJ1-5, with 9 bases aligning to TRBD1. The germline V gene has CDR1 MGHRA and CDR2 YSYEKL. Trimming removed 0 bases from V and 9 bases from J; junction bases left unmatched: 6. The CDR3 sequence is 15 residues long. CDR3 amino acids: CASSQERQGELPQHF. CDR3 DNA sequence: TGCGCCAGCAGCCAAGAGAGACAGGGGGAACTGCCCCAGCATTTT.

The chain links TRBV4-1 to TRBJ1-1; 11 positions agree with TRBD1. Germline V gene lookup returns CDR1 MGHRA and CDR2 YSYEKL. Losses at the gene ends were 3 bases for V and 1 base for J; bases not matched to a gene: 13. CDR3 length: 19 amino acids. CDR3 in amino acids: CASSHGPAGTGGSNTEAFF. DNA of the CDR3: TGCGCCAGCAGCCATGGTCCGGCCGGGACAGGGGGTTCGAACACTGAAGCTTTCTTT.

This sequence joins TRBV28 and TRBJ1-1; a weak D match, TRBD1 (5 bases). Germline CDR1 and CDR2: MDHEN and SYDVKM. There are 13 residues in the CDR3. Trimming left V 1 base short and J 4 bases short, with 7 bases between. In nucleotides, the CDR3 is TGTGCCAGCAGTTTATCAGGGACCACTGAAGCTTTCTTT. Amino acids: CASSLSGTTEAFF.

The CDR3 protein is CASSYSHKGGREKLFF. The CDR3 bases are TGTGCCAGCAGTTACTCGCACAAGGGTGGGCGGGAAAAACTGTTTTTT. The V call is TRBV6-6, the J call TRBJ1-4, with D unresolved. V was pared by 0 bases and J by 8 bases, with 16 bases between. CDR3 length: 16 amino acids. Germline CDR1 MNHNY, CDR2 SVGAGI (reference sequence).

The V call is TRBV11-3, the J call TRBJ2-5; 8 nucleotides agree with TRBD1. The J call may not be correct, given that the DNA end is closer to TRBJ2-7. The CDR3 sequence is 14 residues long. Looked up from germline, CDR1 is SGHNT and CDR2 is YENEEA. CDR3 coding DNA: TGTGCCAGCAGCCCCCGGGACAGGCCCCACGAGCAGTACTTC. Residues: CASSPRDRPHEQYF.

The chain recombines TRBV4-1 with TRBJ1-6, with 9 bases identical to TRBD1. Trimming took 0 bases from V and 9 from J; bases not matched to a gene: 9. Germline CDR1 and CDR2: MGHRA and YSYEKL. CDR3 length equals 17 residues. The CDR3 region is CASSQEGTGFGVSPLHF. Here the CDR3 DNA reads TGCGCCAGCAGCCAAGAAGGGACAGGGTTCGGGGTTTCACCCCTCCACTTT.